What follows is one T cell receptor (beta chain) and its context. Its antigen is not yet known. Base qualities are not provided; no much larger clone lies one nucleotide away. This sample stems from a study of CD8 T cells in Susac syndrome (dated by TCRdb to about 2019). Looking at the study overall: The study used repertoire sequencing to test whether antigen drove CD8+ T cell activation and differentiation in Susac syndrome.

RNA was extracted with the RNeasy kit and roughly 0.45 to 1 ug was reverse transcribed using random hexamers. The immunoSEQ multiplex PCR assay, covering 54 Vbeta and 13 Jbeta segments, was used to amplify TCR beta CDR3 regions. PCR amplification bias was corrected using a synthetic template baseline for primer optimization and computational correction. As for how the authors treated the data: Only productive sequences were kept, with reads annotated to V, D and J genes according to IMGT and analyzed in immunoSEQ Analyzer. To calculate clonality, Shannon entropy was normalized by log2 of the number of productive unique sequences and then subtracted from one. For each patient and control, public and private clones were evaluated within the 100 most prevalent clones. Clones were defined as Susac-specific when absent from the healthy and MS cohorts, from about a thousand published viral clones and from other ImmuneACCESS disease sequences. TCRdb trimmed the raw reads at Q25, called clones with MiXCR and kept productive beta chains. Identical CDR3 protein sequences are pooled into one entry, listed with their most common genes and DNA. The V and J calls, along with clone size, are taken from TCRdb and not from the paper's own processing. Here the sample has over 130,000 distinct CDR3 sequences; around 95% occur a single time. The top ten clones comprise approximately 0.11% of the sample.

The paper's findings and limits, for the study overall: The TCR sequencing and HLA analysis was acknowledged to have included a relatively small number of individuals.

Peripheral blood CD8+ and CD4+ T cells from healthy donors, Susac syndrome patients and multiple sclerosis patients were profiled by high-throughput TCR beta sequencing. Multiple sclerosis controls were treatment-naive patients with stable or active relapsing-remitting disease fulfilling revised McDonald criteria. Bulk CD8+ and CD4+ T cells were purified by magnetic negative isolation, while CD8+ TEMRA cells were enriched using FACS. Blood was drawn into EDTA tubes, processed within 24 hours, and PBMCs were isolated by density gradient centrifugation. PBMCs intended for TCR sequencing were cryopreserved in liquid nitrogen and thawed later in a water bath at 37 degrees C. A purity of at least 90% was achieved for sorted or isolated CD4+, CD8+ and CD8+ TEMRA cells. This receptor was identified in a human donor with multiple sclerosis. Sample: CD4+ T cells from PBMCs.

The CDR3 protein sequence reads: CASSSAQVRSGNTIYF. The DNA is TGTGCCAGCAGCTCCGCTCAGGTCCGCTCTGGAAACACCATATATTTT. The receptor chain draws on TRBV5-4 and TRBJ1-3, with the D gene too uncertain to name. CDR1 SGHNT and CDR2 YYREEE were looked up in the germline V gene (reference sequence). Spanning cysteine to phenylalanine, the CDR3 consists of 16 amino acids. Only the CDR3 DNA is retained, 48 bases long and in frame from the first base. The V and J ends are trimmed by 3 bases and 0 bases, leaving 13 bases between them.